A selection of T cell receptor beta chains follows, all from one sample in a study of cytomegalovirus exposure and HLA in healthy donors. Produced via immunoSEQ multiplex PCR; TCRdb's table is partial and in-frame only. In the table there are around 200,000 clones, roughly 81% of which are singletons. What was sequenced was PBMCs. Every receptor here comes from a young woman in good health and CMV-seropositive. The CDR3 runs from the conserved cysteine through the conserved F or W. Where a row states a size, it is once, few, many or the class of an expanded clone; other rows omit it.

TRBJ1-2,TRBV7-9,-,CASSLSDRAYGYTF
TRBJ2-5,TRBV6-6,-,CASSYSLGTQYF
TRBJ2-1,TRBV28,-,CASSLTRVIQGNEQFF
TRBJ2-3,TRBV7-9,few,CASSLEVRELTDTQYF
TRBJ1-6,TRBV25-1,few,CASKTGTGFSPLHF
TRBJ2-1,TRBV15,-,CATSREDLLYNEQFF
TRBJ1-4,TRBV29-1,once,CSYSATNEKLFF
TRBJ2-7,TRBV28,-,CASSLSHYEQYF
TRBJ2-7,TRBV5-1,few,CASSGLAGGYEQYF
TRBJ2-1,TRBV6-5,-,CASSYSSGGYNEQFF
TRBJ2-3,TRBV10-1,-,CASSIPNFSTDTQYF
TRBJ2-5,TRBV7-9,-,CASSPKGPDRVQETQYF
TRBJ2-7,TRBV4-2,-,CASSQVAGSAAYEQYF
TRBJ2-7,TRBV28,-,CASSFAREAAYEQYF
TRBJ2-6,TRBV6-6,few,CASPDRAGANVLTF
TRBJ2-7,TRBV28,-,CASSLLNRGTEQYF
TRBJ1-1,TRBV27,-,CASSSLTGGGMNTEAFF
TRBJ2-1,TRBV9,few,CASSAIDNEQFF
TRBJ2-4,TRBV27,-,CASSLGGAPKNIQYF
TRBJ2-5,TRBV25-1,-,CASSTSSETQYF
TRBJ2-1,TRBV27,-,CASSPHLRGLAGGPRAHNEQFF
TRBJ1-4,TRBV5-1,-,CASSPPRGTTNEKLFF
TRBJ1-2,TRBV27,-,CASRQGGNGYTF
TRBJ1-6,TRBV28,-,CASSKDRGPNSPLHF
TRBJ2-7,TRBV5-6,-,CASSLRQGIFSYEQYF
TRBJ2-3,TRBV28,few,CASSINLAEITDTQYF
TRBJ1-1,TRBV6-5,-,CASSYRDSYTEAFF
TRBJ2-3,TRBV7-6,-,CASSYNQDGGQYF
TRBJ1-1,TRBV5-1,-,CASSEQGRRNTEAFF
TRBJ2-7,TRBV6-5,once,CASSTRWDTVEQYF
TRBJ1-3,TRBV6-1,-,CASRPYSGNTIYF
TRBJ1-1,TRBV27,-,CASSPRTGRQPEAFF
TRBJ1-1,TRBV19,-,CASSIEGTGGVEAFF
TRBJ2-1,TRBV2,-,CASRVSGLLYNEQFF
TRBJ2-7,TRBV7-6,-,CASSVGQGTYEQYF
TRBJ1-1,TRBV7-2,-,CASSLDVTGRRNTEAFF
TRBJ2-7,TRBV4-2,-,CASSPRSFPPEQYF
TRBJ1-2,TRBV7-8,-,CASSPDRSLAPYGYTF
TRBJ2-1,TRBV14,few,CASSLGLAAWEQFF
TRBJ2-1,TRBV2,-,CATTTQGVYNEQFF
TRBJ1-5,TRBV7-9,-,CASSPPGGEGRPQHF
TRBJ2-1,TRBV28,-,CASLSAATGYNEQFF
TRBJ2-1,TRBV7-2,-,CASTLLAGVRYNEQFF
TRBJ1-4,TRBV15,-,CATSRDVRQGPRGANEKLFF
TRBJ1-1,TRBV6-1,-,CASIQPGGASTEAFF
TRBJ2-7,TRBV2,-,CASSEASGDYEQYF
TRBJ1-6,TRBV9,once,CASSGGQGHNSPLHF
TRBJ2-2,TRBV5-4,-,CASSRTGITGELFF
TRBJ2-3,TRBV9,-,CASSPGPQGRHTDTQYF
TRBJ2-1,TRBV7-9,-,CASSLSLIRQGSYNEQFF
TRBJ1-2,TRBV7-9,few,CASSPGQGFGYTF
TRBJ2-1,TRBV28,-,CASSSRQNSYNEQFF
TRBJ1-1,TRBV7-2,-,CASSFGGSGAFF
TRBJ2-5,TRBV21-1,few,CASSSLGQSSGQETQYF
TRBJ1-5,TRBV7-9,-,CASSSAGSEPQHF
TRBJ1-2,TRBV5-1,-,CASSLVRDREHYGYTF
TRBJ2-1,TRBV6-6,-,CASSTSGLSYNEQFF
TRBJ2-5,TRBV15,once,CATSPERGGQETQYF
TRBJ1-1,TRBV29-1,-,CSVGAGGPSTEAFF